Described below is a single T cell receptor beta chain sequence and its context. Its antigen remains unidentified. Germline V gene sequence: CDR1 DFQATT, CDR2 SNEGSKA (reference sequence). The CDR3 sequence is 15 residues long. These data come from a study of monozygotic twins with inflammatory bowel disease. Broader study findings: Support was absent for any single strong signal or clonotype linked to IBD.

Staff drew a roughly 2.5 ml blood sample from each donor. Each UMI harboured a 6-nucleotide sample barcode and was appended via template switching. Two nested PCRs, run for approximately 16 and 9 cycles, were applied to TCRalpha and TCRbeta cDNA. TCRdb re-called the 5' RACE reads and gives one entry per CDR3 protein, without DNA. This sample carries more than 110,000 distinct CDR3 sequences, with around 1.2% going to the ten biggest clones. The genes are TRBV20-1 and TRBJ1-1; TCRdb lists TRBD1, though no DNA is available to test this call. Sample: blood. The receptor comes from a human donor with ulcerative colitis or Crohn's disease, or a healthy co-twin of an affected twin (not recorded which). CDR3 protein: CSARDYRLPNTEAFF.